This TCR beta chain was identified in a study of cytomegalovirus exposure and HLA in healthy donors. Study as a whole: In a previous analysis, 117 million unique TCR beta sequences were found from 170 million or so T cells. Study-wide findings and caveats: Confirmation in vitro established that a few CMV-associated chains were specific for CMV antigens. V- and J-gene trimming of TCR beta was linked (in a later analysis) to a missense DCLRE1C variant.

The PCR made use of 60 Vbeta and 13 Jbeta primers. Study processing details: The authors later counted 70 million to 85 million unique TCR beta chains, around 9.9 million of them shared. The method was immunoSEQ multiplex PCR; TCRdb's version includes in-frame clones alone and lacks a portion of them. That table supplies the V and J calls and clone size; D and trimming were determined from the DNA. Of 150,000 or so clones listed, 84% are singletons. Turning to this clone: The antigen remains unidentified.

Trimming cost V 4 bases and J 7 bases, with 17 bases left between them. Germline CDR1 and CDR2: SNHLY and FYNNEI. There are 15 residues in the CDR3. Sequenced input: PBMCs. The TCR originated in a boy aged 2-9 years in good health and CMV-seronegative. The gene calls are TRBV2 and TRBJ1-5; possibly TRBD1 for D (6 bases). The CDR3 region is CASSGGYRAGQPQHF. In nucleotides, the CDR3 is TGTGCCAGCAGTGGGGGTTACAGGGCCGGGCAGCCCCAGCATTTT.